This paragraph reports one TCR beta chain. Its antigen is not identified. These data come from a study of tumor-infiltrating lymphocytes in localized non-small cell lung cancer. The wider study: From each patient, both tumor and uninvolved lung, non-adjacent to tumor, were sampled.

The CDR3 totals 15 residues. Trimming pared 4 bases from V and 8 bases from J, leaving 21 bases between. CDR1 is MNHEY and CDR2 is SMNVEV in the germline V gene (reference sequence). Findings and caveats of the study: Tumor T-cell fraction was not associated with recurrence-free survival. Compared with uninvolved lung, tumors showed higher T cell infiltration by TCRbeta sequencing.

Libraries were prepared by immunoSEQ multiplex PCR; TCRdb keeps only in-frame clonotypes and omits some of them. In the table there are 4,500 to 7,000 clones, around 82% of which are singletons. The specimen sequenced was lung tumor tissue. V is TRBV27 and J is TRBJ2-7; possible D gene TRBD1, 6 bases. This clonotype originated in a human donor with non-small cell lung cancer. CDR3 in DNA: TGTGCCAGCAGTTCGATAGGGACACCTCTAGGGCAGCAGTACTTC. Its protein is CASSSIGTPLGQQYF.